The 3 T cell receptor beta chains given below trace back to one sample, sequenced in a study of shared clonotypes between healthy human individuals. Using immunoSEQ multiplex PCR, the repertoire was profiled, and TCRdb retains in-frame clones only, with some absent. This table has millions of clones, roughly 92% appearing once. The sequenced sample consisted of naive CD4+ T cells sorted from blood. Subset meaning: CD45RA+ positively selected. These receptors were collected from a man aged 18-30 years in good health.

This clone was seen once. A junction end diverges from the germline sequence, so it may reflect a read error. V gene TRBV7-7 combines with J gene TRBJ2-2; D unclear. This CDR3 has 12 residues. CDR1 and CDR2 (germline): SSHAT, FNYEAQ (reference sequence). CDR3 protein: CASSRLEGELFF. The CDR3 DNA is TGTGCTAGCAGCAGATTAGAGGGGGAGCTGTTTTTT.

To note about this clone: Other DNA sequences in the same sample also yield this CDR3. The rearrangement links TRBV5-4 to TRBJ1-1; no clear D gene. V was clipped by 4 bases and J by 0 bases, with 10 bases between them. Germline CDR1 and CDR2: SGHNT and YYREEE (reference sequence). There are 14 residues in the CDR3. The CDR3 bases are TGTGCCAGCAGCCCTGGAGGAGTGAACACTGAAGCTTTCTTT. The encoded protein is CASSPGGVNTEAFF.

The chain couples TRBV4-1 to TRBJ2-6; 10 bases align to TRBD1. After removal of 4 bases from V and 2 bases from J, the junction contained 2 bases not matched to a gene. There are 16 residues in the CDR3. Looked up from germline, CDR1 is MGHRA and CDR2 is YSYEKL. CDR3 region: CASSRGQGAGANVLTF. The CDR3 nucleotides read TGCGCCAGCAGCCGAGGACAGGGGGCTGGGGCCAACGTCCTGACTTTC.